These T cell receptor beta chains were read from a single sample in a study of liver allograft versus peripheral blood T cells. Each CDR3 protein gets one entry after TCRdb re-called the reads with MiXCR. Of 6,500 to 9,500 distinct CDR3 sequences listed, less than 20% are singletons. These receptor sequences come from a human patient who had a liver transplant. Some T cells may be transferred from the graft donor. The CDR3 runs from the conserved cysteine through the conserved F or W. The D gene is left open where the match is weak. The listing skips clone size in some rows; elsewhere it reads once, few, many or a size class.

v_gene: TRBV15
j_gene: TRBJ2-3
d_gene: TRBD1
abundance: medium-sized
CDR3aa: CATSRARDRSTDTQYF
CDR3nt: TGTGCCACCAGCAGAGCTCGGGACAGGAGCACAGATACGCAGTATTTT

v_gene: TRBV12-5
j_gene: TRBJ2-3
d_gene: TRBD2
abundance: .
CDR3aa: CASGFRLAGNTDTQYF
CDR3nt: TGTGCTAGTGGTTTTCGACTAGCGGGGAACACAGATACGCAGTATTTT

v_gene: TRBV13
j_gene: TRBJ1-1
d_gene: .
abundance: medium-sized
CDR3aa: CASSLVVRSDTEAFF
CDR3nt: TGTGCCAGCAGCTTAGTGGTTCGATCGGACACTGAAGCTTTCTTT

v_gene: TRBV27
j_gene: TRBJ1-2
d_gene: .
abundance: medium-sized
CDR3aa: CASSFSRGARYGYTF
CDR3nt: TGTGCCAGCAGTTTCTCTCGAGGGGCCCGCTATGGCTACACCTTC

v_gene: TRBV12-3/TRBV12-4
j_gene: TRBJ2-6
d_gene: .
abundance: .
CDR3aa: CASTIRGTGANVLTF
CDR3nt: TGTGCCAGCACCATACGGGGGACTGGGGCCAACGTCCTGACTTTC

v_gene: TRBV6-1
j_gene: TRBJ1-3
d_gene: .
abundance: medium-sized
CDR3aa: CASSEISGNTIYF
CDR3nt: TGTGCCAGCAGTGAGATCTCTGGAAACACCATATATTTT

v_gene: TRBV28
j_gene: TRBJ1-2
d_gene: .
abundance: medium-sized
CDR3aa: CASSFGGENYGYTF
CDR3nt: TGTGCCAGCAGTTTCGGGGGGGAGAACTATGGCTACACCTTC

v_gene: TRBV20-1
j_gene: TRBJ2-5
d_gene: .
abundance: .
CDR3aa: CSASGSGETQYF
CDR3nt: TGCAGTGCTAGCGGTAGCGGAGAGACCCAGTACTTC

v_gene: TRBV28
j_gene: TRBJ2-1
d_gene: .
abundance: .
CDR3aa: CASSSKWGSYNEQFF
CDR3nt: TGTGCCAGCAGTTCAAAATGGGGGAGTTACAATGAGCAGTTCTTC

v_gene: TRBV6-2/TRBV6-3
j_gene: TRBJ2-7
d_gene: .
abundance: medium-sized
CDR3aa: CASSYGPAYEQYF
CDR3nt: TGTGCCAGCAGTTACGGGCCGGCCTACGAGCAGTACTTC

v_gene: TRBV19
j_gene: TRBJ2-3
d_gene: TRBD2
abundance: many
CDR3aa: CASSIPGSGGVQAQYF
CDR3nt: TGTGCCAGTAGTATCCCGGGTAGCGGGGGGGTCCAGGCGCAGTATTTT

v_gene: TRBV7-9
j_gene: TRBJ2-1
d_gene: TRBD2
abundance: few
CDR3aa: CASSRLAGGYNEQFF
CDR3nt: TGTGCCAGCAGCCGACTAGCGGGAGGGTACAATGAGCAGTTCTTC

v_gene: TRBV27
j_gene: TRBJ1-2
d_gene: TRBD1
abundance: .
CDR3aa: CASSLRAGGGYTF
CDR3nt: TGTGCCAGCAGTTTAAGGGCAGGGGGCGGCTACACCTTC

v_gene: TRBV6-6
j_gene: TRBJ2-2
d_gene: .
abundance: medium-sized
CDR3aa: CASRPTVLVNTGELFF
CDR3nt: TGTGCCAGCAGGCCTACCGTACTGGTGAACACCGGGGAGCTGTTTTTT

v_gene: TRBV6-6
j_gene: TRBJ1-4
d_gene: .
abundance: medium-sized
CDR3aa: CASSYKGGWEKLFF
CDR3nt: TGTGCCAGCAGTTACAAGGGGGGCTGGGAAAAACTGTTTTTT

v_gene: TRBV12-3/TRBV12-4
j_gene: TRBJ1-3
d_gene: .
abundance: .
CDR3aa: CASSLGSGLVGNTIYF
CDR3nt: TGTGCCAGCAGTTTGGGGTCAGGGTTAGTTGGAAACACCATATATTTT

v_gene: TRBV5-6
j_gene: TRBJ2-7
d_gene: .
abundance: many
CDR3aa: CASSPTGRYEQYF
CDR3nt: TGTGCCAGCAGCCCGACAGGGAGGTACGAGCAGTACTTC

v_gene: TRBV6-5
j_gene: TRBJ2-7
d_gene: TRBD1
abundance: .
CDR3aa: CASSTGESYEQYF
CDR3nt: TGTGCCAGCAGTACAGGGGAGTCCTACGAGCAGTACTTC

v_gene: TRBV6-5
j_gene: TRBJ1-4
d_gene: TRBD1
abundance: .
CDR3aa: CASSRTGPNEKLFF
CDR3nt: TGTGCCAGCAGTAGGACAGGGCCTAATGAAAAACTGTTTTTT

v_gene: TRBV12-3/TRBV12-4
j_gene: TRBJ2-2
d_gene: .
abundance: .
CDR3aa: CASSLARQGPTGELFF
CDR3nt: TGTGCCAGCAGTTTAGCTCGGCAGGGGCCTACCGGGGAGCTGTTTTTT

v_gene: TRBV12-3/TRBV12-4
j_gene: TRBJ2-7
d_gene: .
abundance: .
CDR3aa: CASSLGWGREQYF
CDR3nt: TGTGCCAGCAGTTTAGGATGGGGGCGCGAGCAGTACTTC

v_gene: TRBV6-5
j_gene: TRBJ2-1
d_gene: .
abundance: medium-sized
CDR3aa: CASSYRLTQEQFF
CDR3nt: TGTGCCAGCAGTTACAGACTAACGCAAGAGCAGTTCTTC

v_gene: TRBV28
j_gene: TRBJ1-2
d_gene: TRBD1
abundance: .
CDR3aa: CASTLTGGNYGYTF
CDR3nt: TGTGCCAGCACCCTGACAGGGGGCAACTATGGCTACACCTTC

v_gene: TRBV7-3
j_gene: TRBJ2-1
d_gene: .
abundance: .
CDR3aa: CASSLKTGTYNEQFF
CDR3nt: TGTGCCAGCAGCTTAAAAACGGGAACCTACAATGAGCAGTTCTTC

v_gene: TRBV6-2/TRBV6-3
j_gene: TRBJ2-6
d_gene: TRBD1
abundance: medium-sized
CDR3aa: CASRRQGVTNVLTF
CDR3nt: TGTGCCAGCAGACGGCAGGGGGTCACCAACGTCCTGACTTTC

v_gene: TRBV28
j_gene: TRBJ2-1
d_gene: .
abundance: .
CDR3aa: CASVRWRVPGPGEQFF
CDR3nt: TGTGCCAGCGTGAGGTGGCGGGTCCCCGGGCCGGGTGAGCAGTTCTTC

v_gene: TRBV5-1
j_gene: TRBJ2-1
d_gene: TRBD2
abundance: .
CDR3aa: CASSPPTSGNEQFF
CDR3nt: TGCGCCAGCAGCCCCCCGACTAGCGGAAATGAGCAGTTCTTC

v_gene: TRBV20-1
j_gene: TRBJ1-1
d_gene: TRBD1
abundance: few
CDR3aa: CSARGDRGLTEAFF
CDR3nt: TGCAGTGCTAGAGGAGACAGGGGGCTTACTGAAGCTTTCTTT

v_gene: TRBV9
j_gene: TRBJ1-6
d_gene: .
abundance: medium-sized
CDR3aa: CASSVGVGSPLHF
CDR3nt: TGTGCCAGCAGCGTGGGGGTAGGCTCACCCCTCCACTTT

v_gene: TRBV28
j_gene: TRBJ2-2
d_gene: TRBD2
abundance: .
CDR3aa: CASTRPGLAWTGELFF
CDR3nt: TGTGCCAGCACCCGACCGGGACTAGCGTGGACCGGGGAGCTGTTTTTT

v_gene: TRBV6-1
j_gene: TRBJ2-7
d_gene: .
abundance: many
CDR3aa: CASSEPGYEQYF
CDR3nt: TGTGCCAGCAGTGAACCGGGGTACGAGCAGTACTTC

v_gene: TRBV7-9
j_gene: TRBJ1-5
d_gene: .
abundance: .
CDR3aa: CASSLKGNQPQHF
CDR3nt: TGTGCCAGCAGCTTAAAGGGGAATCAGCCCCAGCATTTT

v_gene: TRBV12-3/TRBV12-4
j_gene: TRBJ2-3
d_gene: TRBD2
abundance: few
CDR3aa: CASSLGWTRRLDTQYF
CDR3nt: TGTGCCAGCAGTCTTGGGTGGACTAGGAGGCTAGATACGCAGTATTTT

v_gene: TRBV19
j_gene: TRBJ1-2
d_gene: .
abundance: medium-sized
CDR3aa: CASKTTGRRGDYGYTF
CDR3nt: TGTGCCAGTAAAACAACCGGTCGGAGGGGTGACTATGGCTACACCTTC

v_gene: TRBV10-3
j_gene: TRBJ1-5
d_gene: .
abundance: few
CDR3aa: CAISESLGAGLPQHF
CDR3nt: TGTGCCATCAGTGAGTCGCTCGGGGCCGGGCTGCCCCAGCATTTT

v_gene: TRBV6-2/TRBV6-3
j_gene: TRBJ1-5
d_gene: .
abundance: .
CDR3aa: CASSRDNPQPQHF
CDR3nt: TGTGCCAGCAGCCGGGACAACCCTCAGCCCCAGCATTTT

v_gene: TRBV25-1
j_gene: TRBJ2-4
d_gene: .
abundance: .
CDR3aa: CASSESTNIQYF
CDR3nt: TGTGCCAGCAGTGAATCCACAAACATTCAGTACTTC

v_gene: TRBV29-1
j_gene: TRBJ1-1
d_gene: .
abundance: medium-sized
CDR3aa: CSVVWGWDNPEAFF
CDR3nt: TGCAGCGTTGTTTGGGGATGGGACAATCCTGAAGCTTTCTTT

v_gene: TRBV14
j_gene: TRBJ1-1
d_gene: TRBD1
abundance: .
CDR3aa: CASSQIRGQKNTEAFF
CDR3nt: TGTGCCAGCAGCCAAATACGGGGACAGAAGAACACTGAAGCTTTCTTT

v_gene: TRBV9
j_gene: TRBJ2-7
d_gene: TRBD1
abundance: .
CDR3aa: CASSVSGGIYEQYF
CDR3nt: TGTGCCAGCAGCGTATCAGGGGGCATTTACGAGCAGTACTTC

v_gene: TRBV20-1
j_gene: TRBJ2-3
d_gene: .
abundance: .
CDR3aa: CSAIMLRGTDTQYF
CDR3nt: TGCAGTGCGATCATGCTTCGTGGCACAGATACGCAGTATTTT

v_gene: TRBV6-1
j_gene: TRBJ1-5
d_gene: .
abundance: medium-sized
CDR3aa: CASRQTEHGVEPQHF
CDR3nt: TGTGCCAGCAGGCAAACGGAACATGGTGTTGAGCCCCAGCATTTT

v_gene: TRBV18
j_gene: TRBJ1-2
d_gene: TRBD1
abundance: medium-sized
CDR3aa: CASSPVGTDYGYTF
CDR3nt: TGTGCCAGCTCACCAGTGGGGACAGATTATGGCTACACCTTC

v_gene: TRBV18
j_gene: TRBJ2-3
d_gene: TRBD2
abundance: .
CDR3aa: CASSPRTSGRDTQYF
CDR3nt: TGTGCCAGCTCACCACGGACTAGCGGGAGGGATACGCAGTATTTT

v_gene: TRBV9
j_gene: TRBJ2-7
d_gene: .
abundance: few
CDR3aa: CASSVDLGNYEQYF
CDR3nt: TGTGCCAGCAGCGTAGATTTAGGGAACTACGAGCAGTACTTC

v_gene: TRBV24-1
j_gene: TRBJ2-5
d_gene: TRBD2
abundance: medium-sized
CDR3aa: CATSDGTKKKETQYF
CDR3nt: TGTGCCACCAGTGATGGGACTAAAAAGAAAGAGACCCAGTACTTC

v_gene: TRBV28
j_gene: TRBJ1-4
d_gene: TRBD1
abundance: medium-sized
CDR3aa: CASRGTGGAIVSEKLFF
CDR3nt: TGTGCCAGCAGGGGGACAGGGGGCGCCATTGTGAGTGAAAAACTGTTTTTT

v_gene: TRBV27
j_gene: TRBJ2-4
d_gene: TRBD2
abundance: many
CDR3aa: CASSLSVGTSGENIQYF
CDR3nt: TGTGCCAGCAGTTTATCGGTAGGGACTAGCGGCGAAAACATTCAGTACTTC

v_gene: TRBV30
j_gene: TRBJ1-2
d_gene: .
abundance: medium-sized
CDR3aa: CAWSDGRYGYTF
CDR3nt: TGTGCCTGGAGTGATGGGAGATACGGCTACACCTTC

v_gene: TRBV7-9
j_gene: TRBJ2-1
d_gene: .
abundance: few
CDR3aa: CASADSARHEQFF
CDR3nt: TGTGCCAGCGCGGACAGCGCCCGTCATGAGCAGTTCTTC

v_gene: TRBV19
j_gene: TRBJ2-6
d_gene: .
abundance: many
CDR3aa: CASSRSSGANVLTF
CDR3nt: TGTGCCAGTAGTAGGAGCTCTGGGGCCAACGTCCTGACTTTC

v_gene: TRBV15
j_gene: TRBJ1-1
d_gene: .
abundance: medium-sized
CDR3aa: CATSRDLGGLEAFF
CDR3nt: TGTGCCACCAGCAGAGATCTGGGGGGACTCGAAGCTTTCTTT

v_gene: TRBV12-3/TRBV12-4
j_gene: TRBJ2-7
d_gene: .
abundance: .
CDR3aa: CASSLPLRNLEQYF
CDR3nt: TGTGCCAGCAGTTTACCCCTTAGGAACCTCGAGCAGTACTTC

v_gene: TRBV7-9
j_gene: TRBJ2-3
d_gene: .
abundance: few
CDR3aa: CASIDPKTSTDTQYF
CDR3nt: TGTGCCAGCATCGACCCAAAGACTAGCACAGATACGCAGTATTTT

v_gene: TRBV7-2
j_gene: TRBJ2-3
d_gene: .
abundance: many
CDR3aa: CASRTSTDTQYF
CDR3nt: TGTGCCAGCAGAACTAGCACAGATACGCAGTATTTT